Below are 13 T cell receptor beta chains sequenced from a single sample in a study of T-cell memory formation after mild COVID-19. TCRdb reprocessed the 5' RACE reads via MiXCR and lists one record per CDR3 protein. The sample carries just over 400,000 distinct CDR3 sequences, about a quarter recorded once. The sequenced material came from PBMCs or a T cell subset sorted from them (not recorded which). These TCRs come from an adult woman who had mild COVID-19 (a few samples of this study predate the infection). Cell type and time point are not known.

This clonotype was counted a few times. Here the CDR3 DNA reads TGTGCCAGCAGCGTAGTGGGGGGGCCAAACAATGAGCAGTTCTTC. As protein: CASSVVGGPNNEQFF. This chain joins TRBV9 and TRBJ2-1; tentatively, D is TRBD2 (7 bases). With 0 bases removed from V and 5 bases from J, the gap between germline ends came to 12 bases. There are 15 residues in the CDR3. The germline CDR1 and CDR2 sequences are SGDLS and YYNGEE.

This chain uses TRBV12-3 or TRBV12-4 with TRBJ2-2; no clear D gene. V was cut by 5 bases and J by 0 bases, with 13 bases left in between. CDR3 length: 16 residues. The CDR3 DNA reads TGTGCCAGCAGTGAGGATGGGAATTCGAACACCGGGGAGCTGTTTTTT. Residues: CASSEDGNSNTGELFF.

The CDR3 region is CASASQDQPYEQYF. The CDR3 region has the DNA TGTGCCAGCGCATCTCAGGACCAGCCCTACGAGCAGTACTTC. The V call is TRBV7-9, the J call TRBJ2-7; D gene unclear. V lost 8 bases and J 2 bases, leaving 16 bases between the germline ends. The CDR3 has 14 amino acids. CDR1 is SEHNR and CDR2 is FQNEAQ in the germline V gene (reference sequence).

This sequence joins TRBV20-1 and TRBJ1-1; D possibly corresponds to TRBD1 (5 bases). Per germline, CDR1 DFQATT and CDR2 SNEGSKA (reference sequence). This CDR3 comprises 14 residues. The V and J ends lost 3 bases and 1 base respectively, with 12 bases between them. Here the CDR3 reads CSASTAGPNTEAFF. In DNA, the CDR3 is TGCAGTGCTAGTACGGCAGGGCCGAACACTGAAGCTTTCTTT.

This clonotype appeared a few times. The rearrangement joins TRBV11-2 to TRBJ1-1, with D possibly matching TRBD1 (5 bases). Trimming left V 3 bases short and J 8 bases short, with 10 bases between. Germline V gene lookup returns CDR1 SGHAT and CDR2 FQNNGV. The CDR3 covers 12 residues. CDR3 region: CASSFMGREAFF. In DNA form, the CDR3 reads TGTGCCAGCAGCTTTATGGGGCGGGAAGCTTTCTTT. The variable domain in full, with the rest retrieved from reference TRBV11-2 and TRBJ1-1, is EAGVAQSPRYKIIEKRQSVAFWCNPISGHATLYWYQQILGQGPKLLIQFQNNGVVDDSQLPKDRFSAERLKGVDSTLKIQPAKLEDSAVYLCASSFMGREAFFGQGTRLTVV.

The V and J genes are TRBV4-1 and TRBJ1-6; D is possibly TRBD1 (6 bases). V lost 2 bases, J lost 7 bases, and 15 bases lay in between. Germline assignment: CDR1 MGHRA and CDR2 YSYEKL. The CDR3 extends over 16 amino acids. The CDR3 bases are TGCGCCAGCAGCCAATTTCTTACAGGGAACAATTCACCCCTCCACTTT. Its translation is CASSQFLTGNNSPLHF.

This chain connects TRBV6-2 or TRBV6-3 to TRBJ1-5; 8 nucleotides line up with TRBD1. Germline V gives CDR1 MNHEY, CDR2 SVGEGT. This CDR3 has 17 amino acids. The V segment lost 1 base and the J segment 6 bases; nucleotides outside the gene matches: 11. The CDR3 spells CASSYWTGQVFGQPQHF. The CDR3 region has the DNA TGTGCCAGCAGTTACTGGACGGGACAGGTTTTCGGTCAGCCCCAGCATTTT.

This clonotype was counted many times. The CDR3 reads CASRLTGSYEQYF. The CDR3, as DNA: TGTGCCAGCCGATTGACAGGTTCCTACGAGCAGTACTTC. V gene TRBV12-3 or TRBV12-4 combines with J gene TRBJ2-7; D may be TRBD1 (6 bases). The germline V and J ends were trimmed by 8 bases and 1 base, with 12 bases remaining between them. CDR3 length: 13 residues.

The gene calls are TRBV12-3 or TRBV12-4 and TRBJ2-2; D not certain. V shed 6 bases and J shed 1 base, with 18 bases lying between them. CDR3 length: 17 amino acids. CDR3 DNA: TGTGCCAGCAGCCCAGCCCCGCGACGTAGGAACACCGGGGAGCTGTTTTTT. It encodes CASSPAPRRRNTGELFF.

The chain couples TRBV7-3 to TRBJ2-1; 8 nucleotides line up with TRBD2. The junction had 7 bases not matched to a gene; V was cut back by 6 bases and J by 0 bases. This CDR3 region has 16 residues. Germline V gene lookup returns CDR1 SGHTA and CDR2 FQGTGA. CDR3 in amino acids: CASRLSGKSSYNEQFF. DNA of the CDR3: TGTGCCAGCAGGCTTAGCGGGAAGAGCTCCTACAATGAGCAGTTCTTC. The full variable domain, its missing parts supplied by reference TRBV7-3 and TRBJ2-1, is GAGVSQTPSNKVTEKGKYVELRCDPISGHTALYWYRQSLGQGPEFLIYFQGTGAADDSGLPNDRFFAVRPEGSVSTLKIQRTERGDSAVYLCASRLSGKSSYNEQFFGPGTRLTVL.

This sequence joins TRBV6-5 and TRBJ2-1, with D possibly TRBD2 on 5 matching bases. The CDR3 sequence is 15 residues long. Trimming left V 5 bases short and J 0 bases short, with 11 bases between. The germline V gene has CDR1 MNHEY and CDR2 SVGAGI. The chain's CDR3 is CASSKERSSYNEQFF. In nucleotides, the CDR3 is TGTGCCAGCAGTAAAGAGCGGAGCTCCTACAATGAGCAGTTCTTC.

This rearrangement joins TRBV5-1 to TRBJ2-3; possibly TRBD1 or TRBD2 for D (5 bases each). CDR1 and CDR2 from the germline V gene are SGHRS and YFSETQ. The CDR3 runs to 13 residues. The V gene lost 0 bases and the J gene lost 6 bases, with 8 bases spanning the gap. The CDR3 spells CASSLGGEDTQYF. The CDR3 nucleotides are TGCGCCAGCAGCTTGGGAGGGGAGGATACGCAGTATTTT. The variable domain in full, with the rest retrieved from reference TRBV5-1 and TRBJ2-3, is KAGVTQTPRYLIKTRGQQVTLSCSPISGHRSVSWYQQTPGQGLQFLFEYFSETQRNKGNFPGRFSGRQFSNSRSEMNVSTLELGDSALYLCASSLGGEDTQYFGPGTRLTVL.

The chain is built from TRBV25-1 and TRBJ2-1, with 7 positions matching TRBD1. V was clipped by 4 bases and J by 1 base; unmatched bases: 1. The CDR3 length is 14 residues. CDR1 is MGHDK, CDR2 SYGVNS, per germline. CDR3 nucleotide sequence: TGTGCCAGCAGTGCGGGACAGTCCTACAATGAGCAGTTCTTC. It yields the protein CASSAGQSYNEQFF. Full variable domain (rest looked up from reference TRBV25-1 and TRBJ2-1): EADIYQTPRYLVIGTGKKITLECSQTMGHDKMYWYQQDPGMELHLIHYSYGVNSTEKGDLSSESTVSRIRTEHFPLTLESARPSHTSQYLCASSAGQSYNEQFFGPGTRLTVL.